This TCR beta chain originates from a study of T-cell reconstitution after alpha-beta-depleted transplantation in children. Molecular barcoding with unique molecular identifiers was used for the TCRbeta library. Using its own MiXCR run on the PCR reads, TCRdb lists one record per CDR3 protein. The sample has some 600,000 distinct CDR3 sequences; roughly 13% are singletons. Germline CDR1 SGHTA, CDR2 FQGNSA. The J segment lost 2 bases and the V segment lost 6 bases, leaving 8 bases of the junction unmatched. The CDR3 sequence is 15 residues long. This clonotype was observed a few times. Its target is unknown. Study-wide findings and caveats: Hyperexpanded clones declined; after one year, newly produced T cells mostly supplied diversity. After transplant, at about two months, alpha-beta T cells were reportedly derived from several hundred expanded graft clones.

The sequence derives from a male patient aged 10 to 17 who had a stem cell transplant for acute myeloid leukemia, so the T cells may come from the graft donor. The chain employs TRBV7-2 and TRBJ2-7, with 9 bases that match TRBD1. Sequences were derived from PBMCs, mostly from graft donor cells, sampled 360 days after TCRalphabeta/CD19-depleted stem cell transplant. For the CDR3, the DNA is TGTGCCAGCAGGGGACAGGGATTTGAGCCCTACGAGCAGTACTTC. Its translation: CASRGQGFEPYEQYF.